This is a list of T cell receptor beta chains from one sample in a study of T cells in localized non-small cell lung cancer. The table came from immunoSEQ multiplex PCR; TCRdb's copy has only in-frame clones and leaves some out. The data contain approximately 31,000 clones, roughly 92% of them singletons. Sequencing used peripheral blood, obtained before any cancer treatment. The source of these receptors is a woman between 35 and 75 years old with stage I lung adenocarcinoma. Both conserved end residues are part of each CDR3. A D gene is named only where the DNA matches it firmly. Rows give clone size only sometimes, using once, few, many, or a class for an expanded clone.

j_gene,abundance,d_gene,v_gene,CDR3nt,CDR3aa
TRBJ2-1,NA,TRBD2,TRBV7-9,TGTGCCAGCAGCTCAAGAATACTAGCGGAGCAGTTCTTC,CASSSRILAEQFF
TRBJ2-1,NA,NA,TRBV6-4,TGTGCCAGCAGTGACTCGCCTACGACTATCAATGAGCAGTTCTTC,CASSDSPTTINEQFF
TRBJ1-2,NA,NA,TRBV5-6,TGTGCCAGCAGCTTGGAGGCCAGGGCGCTCGGCTATGGCTACACCTTC,CASSLEARALGYGYTF
TRBJ2-3,NA,TRBD2,TRBV9,TGTGCCAGCAGCGTAGCGGGAATAGCGGGGGTGCCAGATACGCAGTATTTT,CASSVAGIAGVPDTQYF
TRBJ1-3,once,TRBD1,TRBV5-1,TGCGCCAGCAGCGTCCAGGGGGGCCAAGACACCATATATTTT,CASSVQGGQDTIYF
TRBJ1-1,NA,TRBD1,TRBV6-5,TGTGCCAGCAGTTACTCCGGGACAGGGATTCCTGAAGCTTTCTTT,CASSYSGTGIPEAFF
TRBJ2-7,NA,NA,TRBV19,TGTGCCAGTAGTTCCAGGGGAGGGGAGCAGTACTTC,CASSSRGGEQYF
TRBJ1-2,NA,NA,TRBV7-2,TGTGCCAGCAGCTTAGGTCGGAGGGGATACGGCTACACCTTC,CASSLGRRGYGYTF
TRBJ1-6,few,NA,TRBV7-2,TGTGCCAGCAGCTTAGGGGGTACCTATAATTCACCCCTCCACTTT,CASSLGGTYNSPLHF
TRBJ2-7,NA,TRBD1,TRBV7-8,TGTGCCAGCAGCCGGACAGGGGCCTACGAGCAGTACTTC,CASSRTGAYEQYF
TRBJ2-7,NA,NA,TRBV4-3,TGCGCCAGCAGCCCCTACCGGCCAGGGAAGGGATACGAGCAGTACTTC,CASSPYRPGKGYEQYF
TRBJ2-7,NA,NA,TRBV4-1,TGCGCCAGCAGCCAGACCGGGACCCCGGGAGAGCAGTACTTC,CASSQTGTPGEQYF
TRBJ2-3,once,TRBD2,TRBV7-2,TGTGCCAGCAGCTTAGCTAGCGGGGGGACCGGGGATACGCAGTATTTT,CASSLASGGTGDTQYF
TRBJ2-7,NA,NA,TRBV5-1,TGCGCCAGCAGCTTCGCAGGGGCCCGAACAGACTACGAGCAGTACTTC,CASSFAGARTDYEQYF
TRBJ2-2,NA,NA,TRBV29-1,TGCAGCGCCCGGGGCCGGGTGCGCACCGGGGAGCTGTTTTTT,CSARGRVRTGELFF
TRBJ2-1,NA,TRBD2,TRBV11-3,TGTGCCAGCAGCCACACTAGCGGGAGGGGGGGTGAGCAGTTCTTC,CASSHTSGRGGEQFF
TRBJ1-2,NA,NA,TRBV4-3,TGCGCCAGCAGCTTGGGACACCAGACTAACTATGGCTACACCTTC,CASSLGHQTNYGYTF
TRBJ1-1,NA,TRBD1,TRBV5-6,TGTGCCAGCAGCCTCAGGGGGCTTGGCACTGAAGCTTTCTTT,CASSLRGLGTEAFF
TRBJ2-1,NA,NA,TRBV5-1,TGCGCCAGCAGCCCCTCTGGTTGGGGGGCTGGAAATGAGCAGTTCTTC,CASSPSGWGAGNEQFF
TRBJ2-7,NA,NA,TRBV4-3,TGCGCCAGCAGCCAAGGCGGGGGCTACTACGAGCAGTACTTC,CASSQGGGYYEQYF
TRBJ1-2,NA,NA,TRBV7-2,TGTGCCAGCAGCCGCACGGTTTATGGCTACACCTTC,CASSRTVYGYTF
TRBJ2-5,NA,NA,TRBV5-4,TGTGCCAGCAGCTTGGGGGGCGGGCCCCCGGAGACCCAGTACTTC,CASSLGGGPPETQYF
TRBJ1-2,few,NA,TRBV19,TGTGCCTCCAAAAACACAGGGCCCTATGGCTACACCTTC,CASKNTGPYGYTF
TRBJ2-7,NA,NA,TRBV28,TGTGCCAGCAGTGGTAAGATCAACTACGAGCAGTACTTC,CASSGKINYEQYF
TRBJ2-7,NA,NA,TRBV28,TGTGCCAGCAGGGGAGGGGGCGGGTCCTACGAGCAGTACTTC,CASRGGGGSYEQYF
TRBJ2-1,NA,TRBD2,TRBV19,TGTGCCAGTAGTATAGGATTCATGGCTAGCGGGAGGAACAATGAGCAGTTCTTC,CASSIGFMASGRNNEQFF
TRBJ1-3,NA,NA,TRBV10-1,TGCGCCAGCAGTGCCGGGACACTCTCTGGAAACACCATATATTTT,CASSAGTLSGNTIYF
TRBJ2-7,once,NA,TRBV11-2,TGTGCCAGCAGCTTCGTTGGAGGGGGGGGTAGCTCCTACGAGCAGTACTTC,CASSFVGGGGSSYEQYF
TRBJ1-5,NA,TRBD1,TRBV7-8,TGTGCCAGCAGCTTGTTGGGACAGGGGCTTAATCAGCCCCAGCATTTT,CASSLLGQGLNQPQHF
TRBJ2-1,NA,NA,TRBV20-1,TGCAGTGTTCTAGGTAGGGCGGAGCAGTTCTTC,CSVLGRAEQFF
TRBJ2-1,NA,NA,TRBV5-8,TGTGCCAGCAGCTCGGGATGGGCCCGCAACAATGAGCAGTTCTTC,CASSSGWARNNEQFF
TRBJ2-1,NA,NA,TRBV7-9,TGTGCCAGCAGCTTAGCCGATGAGCAGTTCTTC,CASSLADEQFF
TRBJ2-7,NA,NA,TRBV7-2,TGTGCCAGCAGCTTAGTCCCCCCCCCTGGCGAGCAGTACTTC,CASSLVPPPGEQYF
TRBJ2-3,NA,TRBD2,TRBV7-2,TGTGCCAGCAGCACGACTAGCTTCACAGATACGCAGTATTTT,CASSTTSFTDTQYF
TRBJ2-1,NA,TRBD2,TRBV7-8,TGTGCCAGCAGCCCTCTAGCGGGTCCATACAATGAGCAGTTCTTC,CASSPLAGPYNEQFF
TRBJ2-1,NA,NA,TRBV7-7,TGTGCCAGCCAAGCAGGGCCCTACTCCTACAATGAGCAGTTCTTC,CASQAGPYSYNEQFF
TRBJ1-2,NA,NA,TRBV10-3,TGTGCCGCGCGTCAGAGCGGTCGGCACTATGGCTACACCTTC,CAARQSGRHYGYTF
TRBJ1-1,NA,TRBD1,TRBV19,TGTGCCAGTAGTAGGAGGGACAGGGGAAGCACTGAAGCTTTCTTT,CASSRRDRGSTEAFF
TRBJ2-7,NA,NA,TRBV7-9,TGTGCCAGCAGCTTAGGGGGTTCCGGGGACCCCTACGAGCAGTACTTC,CASSLGGSGDPYEQYF
TRBJ2-7,once,NA,TRBV4-1,TGCGCCAGCAGCCAAGCAACTTTAGGCCCTTCCTACGAGCAGTACTTC,CASSQATLGPSYEQYF
TRBJ1-5,NA,NA,TRBV11-2,TGTGCCAGCAGCTCCGGAGCCGATCAGCCCCAGCATTTT,CASSSGADQPQHF
TRBJ1-6,once,TRBD1,TRBV6-5,TGTGCCAGCAGCCTACAGGGGGCTAATAATTCACCCCTCCACTTT,CASSLQGANNSPLHF
TRBJ1-6,once,NA,TRBV7-9,TGTGCCAGCAGCTTAGACGGGTATTCACCCCTCCACTTT,CASSLDGYSPLHF
TRBJ2-2,NA,NA,TRBV18,TGTGCCAGCTCCCAAGTTTGGGGTAACACCGGGGAGCTGTTTTTT,CASSQVWGNTGELFF
TRBJ2-5,NA,NA,TRBV4-3,TGCGCCAGCAGCCAAGTGGCATCAGAGACCCAGTACTTC,CASSQVASETQYF
TRBJ2-7,NA,NA,TRBV6-1,TGTGCCAGCACCTCCTTGAATTACGAGCAGTACTTC,CASTSLNYEQYF
TRBJ1-2,NA,TRBD1,TRBV19,TGTGCCAGTAGTATATCGGGACAGGGATTCTATGGCTACACCTTC,CASSISGQGFYGYTF
TRBJ1-4,NA,NA,TRBV29-1,TGCAGCGTTGAGATCGGGGGGCTGGGTGAAAAACTGTTTTTT,CSVEIGGLGEKLFF
TRBJ1-2,NA,TRBD1,TRBV6-5,TGTGCCAGCAGGGGGACAGGGGGTATTGGCTACACCTTC,CASRGTGGIGYTF
TRBJ1-3,NA,NA,TRBV7-8,TGTGCCAGCAGCCCCCAGCCCTTAAGGAACACCATATATTTT,CASSPQPLRNTIYF
TRBJ2-3,NA,TRBD1,TRBV28,TGTGCCAGCAGTTTATTGGGACAGGGTCGCACAGATACGCAGTATTTT,CASSLLGQGRTDTQYF
TRBJ2-6,NA,TRBD1,TRBV7-9,TGTGCCAGTAGAAGGGGACAGGGGGCTTACGGGGCCAACGTCCTGACTTTC,CASRRGQGAYGANVLTF
TRBJ2-1,NA,TRBD2,TRBV7-3,TGTGCCAGCAGCAAGGGGACTAGCGGGAGAGGGGGCAATGAGCAGTTCTTC,CASSKGTSGRGGNEQFF
TRBJ2-3,NA,NA,TRBV11-2,TGTGCCAGCAGCTTAGCTGGCACAGATACGCAGTATTTT,CASSLAGTDTQYF
TRBJ2-7,NA,TRBD2,TRBV4-3,TGCGCCAGCAGCCAAGGACTAGCGGGAGGAGACGAGCAGTACTTC,CASSQGLAGGDEQYF
TRBJ2-7,NA,NA,TRBV2,TGTGCCAGTTGGCGTGGGGCGCCTGTTAACGAGCAGTACTTC,CASWRGAPVNEQYF
TRBJ2-3,NA,TRBD2,TRBV19,TGTGCCAGTAGTATTACTAGCGGACGTGGCACAGATACGCAGTATTTT,CASSITSGRGTDTQYF
TRBJ2-3,NA,TRBD1,TRBV7-9,TGTGCCAGCAGCCGGAACAGGGGAGAAGACACAGATACGCAGTATTTT,CASSRNRGEDTDTQYF
TRBJ1-2,NA,TRBD1,TRBV7-9,TGTGCCAGCAGCCCGCTGGACAGGGGCACAGGCTATGGCTACACCTTC,CASSPLDRGTGYGYTF